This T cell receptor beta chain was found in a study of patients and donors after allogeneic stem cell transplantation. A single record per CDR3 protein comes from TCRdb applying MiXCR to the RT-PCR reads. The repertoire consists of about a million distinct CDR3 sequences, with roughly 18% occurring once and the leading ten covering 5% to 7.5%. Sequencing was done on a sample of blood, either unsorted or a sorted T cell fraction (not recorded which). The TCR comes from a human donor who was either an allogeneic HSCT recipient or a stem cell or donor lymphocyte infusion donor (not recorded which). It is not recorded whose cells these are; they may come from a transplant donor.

CDR3 sequence reads: CASSPPGTGYRQPQHF. CDR3 sequence (DNA): TGTGCCAGCAGCCCACCCGGGACAGGGTACCGTCAGCCCCAGCATTTT. This chain connects TRBV7-8 to TRBJ1-5; TRBD1 matches 9 bases. V shed 5 bases, J shed 6 bases, and the junction held 11 bases outside the gene matches. Germline loops: CDR1 SGHVS, CDR2 FQNEAQ. The CDR3 totals 16 residues.